The clone carrying this TCR beta chain has just a few counts. The target antigen is unknown. These data originate in a study of CD8 T cells in ankylosing spondylitis. Study-wide points: Reactive arthritis synovial fluid and blood were previously reported to contain some motif variants. For ankylosing spondylitis blood, a TCR beta motif of roughly 8 highly homologous variants appeared characteristic.

Libraries for TCR beta were made by quantitative 5'-RACE with molecular barcodes. TCRdb analysed the 5' RACE reads with MiXCR anew, one entry per CDR3 protein. The repertoire has about 840,000 distinct CDR3 sequences, roughly 10% of them found once; the top ten carry roughly 0.51%. The TCR originated in a male donor with ankylosing spondylitis. The sample comprised blood, either unsorted or a sorted T cell fraction (not recorded which).

The CDR3 nucleotides are TGTGCCAGCAGCCAACAGTTGACTGGCGAGCAGTACTTC. It codes for CASSQQLTGEQYF. V gene TRBV7-2 combines with J gene TRBJ2-7; no reliable D call. The germline V gene has CDR1 SGHTA and CDR2 FQGNSA. The CDR3 totals 13 residues. V lost 5 bases and J lost 6, with 14 bases in between.